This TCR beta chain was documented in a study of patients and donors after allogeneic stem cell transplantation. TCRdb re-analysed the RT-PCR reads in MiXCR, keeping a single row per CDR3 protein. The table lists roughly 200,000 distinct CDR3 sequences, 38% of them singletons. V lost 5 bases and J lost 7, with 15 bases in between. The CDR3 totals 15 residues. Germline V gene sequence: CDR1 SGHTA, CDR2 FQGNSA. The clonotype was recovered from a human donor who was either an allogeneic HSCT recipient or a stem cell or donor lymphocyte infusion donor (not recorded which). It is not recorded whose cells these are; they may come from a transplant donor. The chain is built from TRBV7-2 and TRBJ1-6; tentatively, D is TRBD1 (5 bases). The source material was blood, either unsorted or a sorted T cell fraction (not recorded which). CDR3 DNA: TGTGCCAGCAGCCCTCGGACGGGGGAGAATTCACCCCTCCACTTT. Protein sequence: CASSPRTGENSPLHF.